What follows describes a single T cell receptor (beta chain). Using immunoSEQ multiplex PCR, the repertoire was profiled, and TCRdb retains in-frame clones only, with some absent. The sample consists of roughly 150,000 clones, roughly four fifths of them appearing once. The data are from a study of blood T cell repertoires in COVID-19. The sequenced sample consisted of peripheral blood. This clonotype was obtained from a woman of 80 years or more with acute or convalescent COVID-19.

The CDR3 nucleotides are TGCAGCGTTGAAGATCTTCCTGCTACCTATGGCTACACCTTC. As protein: CSVEDLPATYGYTF. The chain links TRBV29-1 to TRBJ1-2, with D hard to call. The CDR3 extends over 14 amino acids. V was cut by 0 bases and J by 4 bases, with 12 bases left in between. CDR1 and CDR2 (germline): SQVTM, ANQGSEA. Combining the CDR3 with reference TRBV29-1 and TRBJ1-2 gives the whole variable domain SAVISQKPSRDICQRGTSLTIQCQVDSQVTMMFWYRQQPGQSLTLIATANQGSEATYESGFVIDKFPISRPNLTFSTLTVSNMSPEDSSIYLCSVEDLPATYGYTFGSGTRLTVV.